This T cell receptor beta chain was sequenced for a study of Ad26.COV2.S vaccination and SARS-CoV-2 variants. About the study: Intramuscular Ad26.COV2.S at 5x10^10 or 1x10^11 viral particles.

Study findings and constraints: The study found similar non-spike TCR breadth in vaccine and placebo recipients. Reports say spike-specific CD8+ and CD4+ T cell responses covered substantial breadth after vaccination.

Treatment: about 20 received Ad26.COV2.S at low or high dose, single or two shots; a few received placebo; per-sample allocation not given. Repertoires come from day 63 after the first vaccine or placebo injection. The vaccine delivered Wuhan-strain SARS-CoV-2 spike through an Ad26 vector. Here immunoSEQ multiplex PCR was the method, and the copy in TCRdb shows in-frame clones only, minus some. The table lists some 290,000 clones, around four fifths of them singletons. For this clone: Its antigen is not identified.

This clonotype was obtained from a person between 18 and 60 years old who received the Ad26.COV2.S COVID-19 vaccine or a placebo. The material sequenced was peripheral blood, taken in a trial of Ad26.COV2.S vaccine versus placebo.

CDR3 DNA sequence: TGTGCCAGCAGTGTATACGGCAGGGTGTCTAATTCACCCCTCCACTTT. This sequence encodes CASSVYGRVSNSPLHF. The V and J genes are TRBV28 and TRBJ1-6, with D tentatively TRBD1 (5 bases). Germline assignment: CDR1 MDHEN and CDR2 SYDVKM. V lost 5 bases and J 6 bases, leaving 17 bases between the germline ends. The CDR3 is 16 amino acids.